A single T cell receptor beta chain is shown here with its context. The entry originates in a study of blood T cell repertoires in COVID-19. The data were produced by immunoSEQ multiplex PCR, yet TCRdb's version contains in-frame clones alone and is incomplete. The sample includes 650,000 to 800,000 clones, around 90% seen only once; the top ten take roughly 0.25%. The CDR3 loop spans 15 amino acids. V was shortened by 1 base and J by 9 bases, with 16 bases between the two germline ends. Germline V lookup: CDR1 SSHAT, CDR2 FNYEAQ (reference sequence). This sequence originates from a woman younger than 30 with acute or convalescent COVID-19. The sample consisted of peripheral blood. The V gene is TRBV7-7, the J gene TRBJ2-1; the D gene is possibly TRBD2 (6 bases). The CDR3 coding sequence is TGTGCCAGCAGCTTAGTCGGGGGTGGTCGGAGTGAGCAGTTCTTC. It translates to CASSLVGGGRSEQFF.